This T cell receptor (beta chain) derives from a study of cytomegalovirus exposure and HLA in healthy donors. The sample holds a few counts of this clone. PCR used 60 Vbeta primers and 13 Jbeta primers. Profiled with immunoSEQ multiplex PCR; TCRdb holds only in-frame clones, not every one. The sample carries 150,000 to 200,000 clones, 60% to 85% recorded once. The V and J ends lost 1 base and 8 bases, in that order; junction bases with no gene match: 5. CDR1 and CDR2 from the germline V gene are MDHEN and SYDVKM. This CDR3 spans 15 amino acids. The sequence came from a man aged 25-45 years in good health and CMV-seropositive. The sequenced material came from PBMCs. The chain recombines TRBV28 with TRBJ1-4, with 9 positions matching TRBD1. As DNA, the CDR3 is TGTGCCAGCAGTTTATTCGGGACAGGGAGAGAAAAACTGTTTTTT. It codes for CASSLFGTGREKLFF.